The rows below give T cell receptor beta chains drawn from one sample of a study of PD-L1 blockade in urothelial cancer. Sequencing used immunoSEQ multiplex PCR; TCRdb keeps in-frame clones, though not all of them. The sample consists of tens of thousands of clones, almost 90% of them appearing once. The sequencing here drew on PBMCs, taken around atezolizumab (anti-PD-L1) treatment. All receptors come from a man between 45 and 60 years old with urothelial cancer. The CDR3 runs from the conserved cysteine through the conserved F or W. The D gene is left open where the match is weak. Rows give clone size only sometimes, using once, few, many, or a class for an expanded clone.

- | TRBD2 | TRBJ2-7 | TRBV6-1 | CASSVLGGSSYEQYF | TGTGCCAGCAGTGTATTGGGGGGGAGCTCCTACGAGCAGTACTTC
- | - | TRBJ1-3 | TRBV29-1 | CSVEVPGQGNTIYF | TGCAGCGTTGAAGTTCCGGGTCAAGGAAACACCATATATTTT
once | - | TRBJ2-2 | TRBV4-1 | CASSQEVRGYANTGELFF | TGCGCCAGCAGCCAAGAAGTTAGGGGCTACGCGAACACCGGGGAGCTGTTTTTT
- | - | TRBJ1-5 | TRBV19 | CASSLKGLWPNQPQHF | TGTGCCAGTAGTCTAAAAGGACTATGGCCAAATCAGCCCCAGCATTTT
- | - | TRBJ1-2 | TRBV10-2 | CASTLGRGWGGYTF | TGCGCCAGCACCCTCGGTAGGGGTTGGGGTGGCTACACCTTC
few | TRBD2 | TRBJ2-7 | TRBV5-1 | CASSLGGEKAYEQYF | TGCGCCAGCAGCCTGGGGGGGGAGAAGGCCTACGAGCAGTACTTC
- | - | TRBJ2-2 | TRBV27 | CASSWTDTGELFF | TGTGCCAGCAGTTGGACAGACACCGGGGAGCTGTTTTTT
- | - | TRBJ2-1 | TRBV9 | CASSSFRDSAYNEQFF | TGTGCCAGCAGCTCTTTCCGGGACTCTGCTTACAATGAGCAGTTCTTC
- | - | TRBJ1-2 | TRBV5-5 | CASSLAQGYGYTF | TGTGCCAGCAGCTTGGCACAGGGCTATGGCTACACCTTC
- | - | TRBJ2-7 | TRBV5-4 | CASSFWGQDYEQYF | TGTGCCAGCAGCTTTTGGGGCCAAGACTACGAGCAGTACTTC
once | TRBD2 | TRBJ2-3 | TRBV10-1 | CASSEGSGGGGTDTQYF | TGCGCCAGCAGTGAGGGGTCGGGCGGGGGGGGCACAGATACGCAGTATTTT
- | - | TRBJ1-5 | TRBV7-9 | CASSRGPGNQPQHF | TGTGCCAGCAGCCGAGGCCCTGGCAATCAGCCCCAGCATTTT
- | TRBD1 | TRBJ1-6 | TRBV30 | CAWRPGQLNSPLHF | TGTGCCTGGAGGCCGGGACAGCTTAATTCACCCCTCCACTTT
- | - | TRBJ2-1 | TRBV5-5 | CASTHSPARSSNEQFF | TGTGCCAGCACCCACTCCCCAGCCAGGTCATCGAATGAGCAGTTCTTC
- | TRBD1 | TRBJ1-5 | TRBV29-1 | CSVGTGAGNNQPQHF | TGCAGCGTTGGGACAGGGGCAGGTAATAATCAGCCCCAGCATTTT